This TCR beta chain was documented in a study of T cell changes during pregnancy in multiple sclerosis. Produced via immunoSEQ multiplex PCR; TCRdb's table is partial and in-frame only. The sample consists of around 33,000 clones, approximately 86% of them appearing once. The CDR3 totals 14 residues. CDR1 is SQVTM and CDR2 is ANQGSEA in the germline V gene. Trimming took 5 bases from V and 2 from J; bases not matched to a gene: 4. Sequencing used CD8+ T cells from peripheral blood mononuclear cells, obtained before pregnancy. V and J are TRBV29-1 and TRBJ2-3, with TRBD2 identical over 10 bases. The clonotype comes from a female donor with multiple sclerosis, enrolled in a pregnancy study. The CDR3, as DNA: TGCAGCGTTACGACTAGCGGGCCCACAGATACGCAGTATTTT. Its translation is CSVTTSGPTDTQYF.